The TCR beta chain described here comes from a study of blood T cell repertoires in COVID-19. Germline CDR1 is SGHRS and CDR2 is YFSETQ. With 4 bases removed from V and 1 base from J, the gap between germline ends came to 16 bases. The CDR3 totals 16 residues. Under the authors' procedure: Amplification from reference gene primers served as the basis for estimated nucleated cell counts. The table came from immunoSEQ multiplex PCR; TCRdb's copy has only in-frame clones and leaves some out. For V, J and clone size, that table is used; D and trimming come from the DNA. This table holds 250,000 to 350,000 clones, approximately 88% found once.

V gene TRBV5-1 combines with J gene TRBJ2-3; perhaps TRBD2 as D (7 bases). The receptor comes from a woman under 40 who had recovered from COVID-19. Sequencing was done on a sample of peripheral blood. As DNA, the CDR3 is TGCGCCAGCAGCCCCGAGGGGGGGGCCGGCACAGATACGCAGTATTTT. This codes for CASSPEGGAGTDTQYF. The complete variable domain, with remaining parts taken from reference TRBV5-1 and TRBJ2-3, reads KAGVTQTPRYLIKTRGQQVTLSCSPISGHRSVSWYQQTPGQGLQFLFEYFSETQRNKGNFPGRFSGRQFSNSRSEMNVSTLELGDSALYLCASSPEGGAGTDTQYFGPGTRLTVL.